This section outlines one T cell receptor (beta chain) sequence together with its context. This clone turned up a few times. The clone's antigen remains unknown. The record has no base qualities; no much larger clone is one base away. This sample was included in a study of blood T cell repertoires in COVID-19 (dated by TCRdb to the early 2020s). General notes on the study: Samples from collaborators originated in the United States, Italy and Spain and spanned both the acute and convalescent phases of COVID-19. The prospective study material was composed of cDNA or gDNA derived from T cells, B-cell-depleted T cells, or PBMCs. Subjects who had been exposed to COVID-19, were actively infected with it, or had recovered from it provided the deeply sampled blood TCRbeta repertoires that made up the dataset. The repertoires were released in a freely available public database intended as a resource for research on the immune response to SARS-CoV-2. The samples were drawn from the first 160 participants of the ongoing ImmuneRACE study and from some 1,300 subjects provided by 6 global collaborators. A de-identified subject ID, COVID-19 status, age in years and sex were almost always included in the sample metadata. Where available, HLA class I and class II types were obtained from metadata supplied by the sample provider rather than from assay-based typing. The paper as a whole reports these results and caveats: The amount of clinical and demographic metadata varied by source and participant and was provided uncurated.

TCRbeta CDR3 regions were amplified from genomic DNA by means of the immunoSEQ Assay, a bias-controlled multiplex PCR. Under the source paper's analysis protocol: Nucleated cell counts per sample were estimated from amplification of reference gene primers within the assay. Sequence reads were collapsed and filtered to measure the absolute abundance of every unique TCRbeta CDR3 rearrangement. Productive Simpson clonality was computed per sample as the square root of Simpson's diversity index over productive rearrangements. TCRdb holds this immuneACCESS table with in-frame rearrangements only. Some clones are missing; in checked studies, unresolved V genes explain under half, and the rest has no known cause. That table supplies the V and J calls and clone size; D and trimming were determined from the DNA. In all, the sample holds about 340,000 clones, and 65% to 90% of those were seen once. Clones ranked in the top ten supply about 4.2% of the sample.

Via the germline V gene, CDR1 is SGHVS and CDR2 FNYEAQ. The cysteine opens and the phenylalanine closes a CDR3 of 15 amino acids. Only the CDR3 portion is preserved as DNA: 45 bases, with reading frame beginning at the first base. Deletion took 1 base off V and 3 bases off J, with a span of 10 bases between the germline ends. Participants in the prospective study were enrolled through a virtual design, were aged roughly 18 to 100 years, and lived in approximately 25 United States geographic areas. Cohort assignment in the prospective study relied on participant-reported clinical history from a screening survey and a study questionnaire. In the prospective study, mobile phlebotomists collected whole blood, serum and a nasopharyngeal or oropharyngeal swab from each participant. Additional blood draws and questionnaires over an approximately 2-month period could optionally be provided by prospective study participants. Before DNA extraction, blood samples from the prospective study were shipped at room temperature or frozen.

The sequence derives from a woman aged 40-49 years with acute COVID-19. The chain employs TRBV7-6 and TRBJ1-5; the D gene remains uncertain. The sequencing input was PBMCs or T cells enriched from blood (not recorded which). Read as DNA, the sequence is TGTGCCAGCAGCTTAGACTCGGGTTTCAATCAGCCCCAGCATTTT. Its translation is CASSLDSGFNQPQHF.